This section outlines one T cell receptor (beta chain) sequence together with its context. What it binds is not known. This entry is derived from a study of CD8 T cells in Susac syndrome. This CDR3 spans 14 amino acids. Trimming stripped 3 bases from V and 1 base from J, with 9 bases between. Germline V lookup: CDR1 SNHLY, CDR2 FYNNEI. Study-wide points: The study conceded that its TCR sequencing and HLA analysis involved relatively few individuals.

Random hexamers primed reverse transcription of about 0.45 to 1 ug RNA. TCRdb used MiXCR to reprocess the immunoSEQ multiplex PCR reads, holding one entry per CDR3 protein. The sample includes 200,000 to 250,000 distinct CDR3 sequences, approximately 94% of them seen just once. The V gene is TRBV2, the J gene TRBJ2-5; D is unclear. The specimen sequenced was CD4+ T cells from PBMCs. This clonotype originated in a human donor with Susac syndrome. The CDR3 coding sequence is TGTGCCAGCAGTGAGTCGGATCTCCAAGAGACCCAGTACTTC. Residues: CASSESDLQETQYF.